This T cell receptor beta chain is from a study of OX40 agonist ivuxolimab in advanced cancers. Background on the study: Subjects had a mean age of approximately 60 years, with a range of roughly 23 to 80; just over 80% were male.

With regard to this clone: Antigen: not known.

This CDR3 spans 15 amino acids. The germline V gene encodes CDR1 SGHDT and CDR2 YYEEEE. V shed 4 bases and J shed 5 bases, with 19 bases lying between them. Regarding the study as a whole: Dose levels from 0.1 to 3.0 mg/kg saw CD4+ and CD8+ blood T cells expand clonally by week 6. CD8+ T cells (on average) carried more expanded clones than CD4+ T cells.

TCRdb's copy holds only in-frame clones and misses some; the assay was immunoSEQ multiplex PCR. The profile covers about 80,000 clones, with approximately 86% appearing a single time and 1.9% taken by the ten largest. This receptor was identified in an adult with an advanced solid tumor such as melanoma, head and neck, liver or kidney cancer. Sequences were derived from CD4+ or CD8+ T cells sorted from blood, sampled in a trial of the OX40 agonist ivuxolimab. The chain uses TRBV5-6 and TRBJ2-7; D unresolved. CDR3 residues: CASSRFQWGSNEQYF. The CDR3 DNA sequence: TGTGCCAGCAGCCGTTTCCAGTGGGGATCTAACGAGCAGTACTTC.